This TCR beta chain was captured in a study of CD8+ T cells in alopecia areata. The treatment: oral pan-JAK inhibitor, 5-10 mg twice daily. RNA extraction was followed by reverse transcription into cDNA, which acted as the sequencing template. Generated by immunoSEQ multiplex PCR, the TCRdb table keeps only in-frame clones and is missing some. The data show around 200,000 clones, under 70% seen once. CDR1 SGHDT and CDR2 YYEEEE come from the germline V gene. The CDR3 loop spans 12 amino acids. V lost 5 bases to trimming and J lost 7 bases, with 12 bases between them. The material was CD4+ T cells sorted from blood, obtained at week 4, from a patient treated with tofacitinib. The chain employs TRBV5-6 and TRBJ1-2; the D is unclear. This TCR derives from a human donor with alopecia areata. CDR3: CASSRSEGGYTF. The DNA of the CDR3 is TGTGCCAGCAGTCGGAGTGAGGGTGGCTACACCTTC.